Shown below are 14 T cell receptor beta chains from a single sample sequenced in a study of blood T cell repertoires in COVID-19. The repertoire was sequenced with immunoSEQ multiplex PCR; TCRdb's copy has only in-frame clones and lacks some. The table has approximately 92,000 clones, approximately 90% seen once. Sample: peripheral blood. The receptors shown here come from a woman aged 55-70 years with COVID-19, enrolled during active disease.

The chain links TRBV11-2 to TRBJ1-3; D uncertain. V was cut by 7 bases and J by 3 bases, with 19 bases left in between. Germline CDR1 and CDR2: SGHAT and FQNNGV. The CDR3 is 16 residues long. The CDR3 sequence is CASKNPGREGGNTIYF. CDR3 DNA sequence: TGTGCCAGCAAAAACCCTGGGAGGGAAGGTGGAAACACCATATATTTT.

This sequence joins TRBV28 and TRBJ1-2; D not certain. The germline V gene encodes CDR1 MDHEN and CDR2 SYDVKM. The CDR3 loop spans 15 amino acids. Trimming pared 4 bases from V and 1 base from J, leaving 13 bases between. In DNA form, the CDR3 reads TGTGCCAGCAGTTCCTGGGAGAAGGTTAACTATGGCTACACCTTC. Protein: CASSSWEKVNYGYTF.

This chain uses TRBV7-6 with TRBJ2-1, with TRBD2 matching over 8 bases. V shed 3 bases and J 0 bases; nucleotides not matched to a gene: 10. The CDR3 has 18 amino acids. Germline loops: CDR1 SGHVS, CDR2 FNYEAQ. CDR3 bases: TGTGCCAGCAGCTTGGCGGGGGGCACTAAACGCTCCTACAATGAGCAGTTCTTC. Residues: CASSLAGGTKRSYNEQFF.

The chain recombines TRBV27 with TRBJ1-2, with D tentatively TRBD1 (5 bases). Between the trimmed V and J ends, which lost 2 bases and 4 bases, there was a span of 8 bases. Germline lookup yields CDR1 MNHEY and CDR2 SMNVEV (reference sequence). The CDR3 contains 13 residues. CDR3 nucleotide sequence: TGTGCCAGCAGTTTACTCACAGGCTATGGCTACACCTTC. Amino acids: CASSLLTGYGYTF.

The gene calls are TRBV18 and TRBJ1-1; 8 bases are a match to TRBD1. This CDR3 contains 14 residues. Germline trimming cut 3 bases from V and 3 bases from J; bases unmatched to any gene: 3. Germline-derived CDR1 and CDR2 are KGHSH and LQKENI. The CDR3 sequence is CASSPQDRDTEAFF. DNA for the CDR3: TGTGCCAGCTCACCCCAGGACAGGGACACTGAAGCTTTCTTT.

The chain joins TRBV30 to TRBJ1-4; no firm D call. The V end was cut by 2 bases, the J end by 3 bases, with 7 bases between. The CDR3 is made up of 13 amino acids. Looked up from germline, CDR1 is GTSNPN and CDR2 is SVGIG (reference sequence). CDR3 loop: CAWSLVPNEKLFF. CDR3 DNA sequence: TGTGCCTGGAGTTTAGTCCCTAATGAAAAACTGTTTTTT.

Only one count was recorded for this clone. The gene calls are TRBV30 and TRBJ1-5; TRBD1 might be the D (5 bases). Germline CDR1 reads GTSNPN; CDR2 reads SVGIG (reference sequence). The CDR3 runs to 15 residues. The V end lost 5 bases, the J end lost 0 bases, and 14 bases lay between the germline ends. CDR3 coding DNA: TGTGCCTGGGCTCTAGGGGAATATAGCAATCAGCCCCAGCATTTT. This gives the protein CAWALGEYSNQPQHF.

CDR3 sequence reads: CAVKGQTGTSGGGTDTQYF. Here the CDR3 DNA reads TGTGCCGTCAAGGGGCAAACCGGGACTAGCGGGGGTGGCACAGATACGCAGTATTTT. This chain links TRBV28 with TRBJ2-3, with 14 bases lining up with TRBD2. This CDR3 is built from 19 residues. CDR1 and CDR2 (germline): MDHEN, SYDVKM. The junction had 17 bases not matched to a gene; V was cut back by 11 bases and J by 1 base.

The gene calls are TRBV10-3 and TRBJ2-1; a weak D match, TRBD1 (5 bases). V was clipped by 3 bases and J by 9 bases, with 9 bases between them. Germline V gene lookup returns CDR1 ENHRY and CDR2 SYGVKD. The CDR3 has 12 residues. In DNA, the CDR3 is TGTGCCATCAGTGATAGGGGCGCTGAGCAGTTCTTC. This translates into CAISDRGAEQFF.

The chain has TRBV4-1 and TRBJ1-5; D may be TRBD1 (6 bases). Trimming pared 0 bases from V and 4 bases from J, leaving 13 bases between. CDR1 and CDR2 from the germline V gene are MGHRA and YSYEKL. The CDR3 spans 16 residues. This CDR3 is CASSQESDSGNQPQHF. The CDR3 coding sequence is TGCGCCAGCAGCCAAGAGTCGGACAGCGGTAATCAGCCCCAGCATTTT.

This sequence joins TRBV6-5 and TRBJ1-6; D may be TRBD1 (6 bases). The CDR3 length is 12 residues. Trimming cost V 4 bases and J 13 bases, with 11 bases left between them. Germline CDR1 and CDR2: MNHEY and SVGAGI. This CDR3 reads CASSLGQSPLHF. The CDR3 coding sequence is TGTGCCAGCAGTTTAGGACAGTCCCCCCTCCACTTT.

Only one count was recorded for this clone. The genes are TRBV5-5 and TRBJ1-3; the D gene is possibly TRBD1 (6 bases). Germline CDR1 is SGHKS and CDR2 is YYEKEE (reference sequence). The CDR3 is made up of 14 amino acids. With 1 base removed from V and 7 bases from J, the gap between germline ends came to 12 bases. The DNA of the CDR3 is TGTGCCAGCAGCTTGAACAGGGAGTTTAACACCATATATTTT. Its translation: CASSLNREFNTIYF.

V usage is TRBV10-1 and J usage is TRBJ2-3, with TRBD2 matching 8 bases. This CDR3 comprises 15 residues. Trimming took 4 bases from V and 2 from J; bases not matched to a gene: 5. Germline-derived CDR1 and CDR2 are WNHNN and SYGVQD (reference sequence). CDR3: CASSVRAGVTDTQYF. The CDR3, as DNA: TGCGCCAGCAGTGTCCGAGCGGGGGTCACAGATACGCAGTATTTT.

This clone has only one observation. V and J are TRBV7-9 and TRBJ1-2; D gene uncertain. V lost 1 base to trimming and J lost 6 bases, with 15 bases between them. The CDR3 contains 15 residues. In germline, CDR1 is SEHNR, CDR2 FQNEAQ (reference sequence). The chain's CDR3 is CASSLERIQVNGYTF. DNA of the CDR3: TGTGCCAGCAGCTTAGAGAGAATTCAGGTGAATGGCTACACCTTC.